This entry concerns a single T cell receptor beta chain. The data originate from a study of technical replicates of blood from a handful of donors. Libraries were prepared by immunoSEQ multiplex PCR; TCRdb keeps only in-frame clonotypes and omits some of them. This sample yields more than 70,000 clones, of which around 90% are seen a single time; 0.27% belongs to the top ten. The CDR3 is made up of 18 amino acids. The V and J ends lost 1 base and 5 bases respectively, with 21 bases between them. CDR1 and CDR2 from the germline V gene are SGHVT and SQSDAQ. The V gene is TRBV7-4, the J gene TRBJ2-1; maybe TRBD1 (6 bases). The sequencing input was T cells isolated from PBMCs. The clonotype was recovered from a human donor in good health. The CDR3 here is CASSLDPPTGHRHNEQFF. The CDR3 DNA reads as TGTGCCAGCAGCTTAGATCCCCCGACAGGCCATCGTCACAATGAGCAGTTCTTC.